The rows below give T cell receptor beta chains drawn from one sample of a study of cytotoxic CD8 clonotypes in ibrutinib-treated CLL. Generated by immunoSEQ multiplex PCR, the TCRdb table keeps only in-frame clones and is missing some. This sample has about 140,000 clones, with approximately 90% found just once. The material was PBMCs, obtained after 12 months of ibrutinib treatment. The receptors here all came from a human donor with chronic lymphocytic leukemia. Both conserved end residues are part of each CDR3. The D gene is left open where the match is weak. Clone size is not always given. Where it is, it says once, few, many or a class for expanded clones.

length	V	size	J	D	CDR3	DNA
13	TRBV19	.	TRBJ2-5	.	CASREQGEETQYF	TGTGCCAGTAGAGAACAGGGAGAAGAGACCCAGTACTTC
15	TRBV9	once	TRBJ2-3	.	CASTSGGPSTDTQYF	TGTGCCAGCACCAGCGGAGGGCCTAGCACAGATACGCAGTATTTT
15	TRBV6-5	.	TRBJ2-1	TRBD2	CASSPSGRAVNEQFF	TGTGCCAGCAGTCCTAGCGGGAGGGCCGTTAATGAGCAGTTCTTC
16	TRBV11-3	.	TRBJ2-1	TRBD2	CASSPRSGRDYNEQFF	TGTGCCAGCAGCCCGCGTAGCGGGAGGGACTACAATGAGCAGTTCTTC
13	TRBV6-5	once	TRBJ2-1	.	CASSLGPLDEQFF	TGTGCCAGCAGTTTAGGACCCTTGGATGAGCAGTTCTTC
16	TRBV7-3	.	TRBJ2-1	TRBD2	CASSELVAGGPGEQFF	TGTGCCAGCAGCGAACTGGTAGCGGGAGGGCCAGGTGAGCAGTTCTTC
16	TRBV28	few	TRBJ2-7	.	CASSLIATGGTYEQYF	TGTGCCAGCAGTTTGATTGCGACAGGCGGTACCTACGAGCAGTACTTC
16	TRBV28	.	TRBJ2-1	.	CASSLLSGGAGNEQFF	TGTGCCAGCAGTCTCCTCTCGGGGGGCGCTGGCAATGAGCAGTTCTTC
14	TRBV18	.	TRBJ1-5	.	CASSPIQGDQPQHF	TGTGCCAGCTCACCAATACAGGGTGACCAGCCCCAGCATTTT
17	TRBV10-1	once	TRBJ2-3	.	CASRPGGRQGNTDTQYF	TGCGCCAGTCGACCGGGGGGGAGACAGGGAAACACAGATACGCAGTATTTT
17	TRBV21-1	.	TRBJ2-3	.	CASSPRSTALSTDTQYF	TGTGCCAGCAGCCCCCGGTCAACGGCCTTAAGCACAGATACGCAGTATTTT
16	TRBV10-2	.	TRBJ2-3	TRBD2	CASSNRLAGVSDTQYF	TGCGCCAGCAGCAATCGACTAGCGGGAGTCTCAGATACGCAGTATTTT
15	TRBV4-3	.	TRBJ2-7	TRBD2	CASSLTTRDYDEQYF	TGCGCCAGCAGCCTAACGACCCGGGACTACGACGAGCAGTACTTC
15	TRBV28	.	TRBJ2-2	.	CASSHPPTTTGELFF	TGTGCCAGCAGCCATCCCCCTACCACGACCGGGGAGCTGTTTTTT
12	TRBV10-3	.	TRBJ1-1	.	CAITREGTEAFF	TGTGCCATCACGAGGGAGGGCACTGAAGCTTTCTTT
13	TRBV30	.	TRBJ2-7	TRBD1	CAWAQGAAYEQYF	TGTGCCTGGGCGCAGGGGGCGGCCTACGAGCAGTACTTC
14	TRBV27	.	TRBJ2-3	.	CASRGFGGTDTQYF	TGTGCCAGCAGGGGTTTCGGCGGGACAGATACGCAGTATTTT